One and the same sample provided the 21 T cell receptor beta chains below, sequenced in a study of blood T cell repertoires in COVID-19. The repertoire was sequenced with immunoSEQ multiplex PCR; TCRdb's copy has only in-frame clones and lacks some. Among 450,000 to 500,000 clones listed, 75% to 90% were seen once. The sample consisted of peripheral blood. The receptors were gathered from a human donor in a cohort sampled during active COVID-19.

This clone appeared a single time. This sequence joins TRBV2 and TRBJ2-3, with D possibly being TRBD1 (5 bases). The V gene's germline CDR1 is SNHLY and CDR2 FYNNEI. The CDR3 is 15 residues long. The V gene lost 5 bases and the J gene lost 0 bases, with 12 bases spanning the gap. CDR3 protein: CASSRGRASTDTQYF. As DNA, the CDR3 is TGTGCCAGCAGTAGGGGCAGGGCTAGCACAGATACGCAGTATTTT.

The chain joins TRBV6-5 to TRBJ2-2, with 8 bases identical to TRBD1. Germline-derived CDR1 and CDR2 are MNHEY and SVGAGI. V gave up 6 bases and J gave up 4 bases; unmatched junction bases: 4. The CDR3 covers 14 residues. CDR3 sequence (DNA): TGTGCCAGCAGACGTGGACAGGGCACCGGGGAGCTGTTTTTT. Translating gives CASRRGQGTGELFF.

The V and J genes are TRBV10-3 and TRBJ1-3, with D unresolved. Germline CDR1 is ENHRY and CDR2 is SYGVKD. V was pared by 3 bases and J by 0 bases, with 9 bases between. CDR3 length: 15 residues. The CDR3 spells CAISDVAPSGNTIYF. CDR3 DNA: TGTGCCATCAGTGATGTGGCTCCCTCTGGAAACACCATATATTTT.

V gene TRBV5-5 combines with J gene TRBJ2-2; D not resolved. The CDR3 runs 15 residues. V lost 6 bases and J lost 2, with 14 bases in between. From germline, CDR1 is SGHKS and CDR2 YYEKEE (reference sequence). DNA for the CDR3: TGTGCCAGCACTCTCTTTCCAGGAAACACCGGGGAGCTGTTTTTT. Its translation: CASTLFPGNTGELFF.

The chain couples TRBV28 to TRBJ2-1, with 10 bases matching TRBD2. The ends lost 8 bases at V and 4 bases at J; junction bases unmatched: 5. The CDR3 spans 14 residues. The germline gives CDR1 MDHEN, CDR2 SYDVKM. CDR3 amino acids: CASWGLAPYNEQFF. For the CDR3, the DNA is TGTGCCAGCTGGGGACTAGCGCCGTACAATGAGCAGTTCTTC.

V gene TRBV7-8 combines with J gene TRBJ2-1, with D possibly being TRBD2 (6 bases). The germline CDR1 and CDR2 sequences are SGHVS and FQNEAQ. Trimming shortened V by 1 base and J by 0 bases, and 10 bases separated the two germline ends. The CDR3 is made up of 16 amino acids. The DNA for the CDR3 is TGTGCCAGCAGCTTAGGATGGGACTCCTCCTACAATGAGCAGTTCTTC. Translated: CASSLGWDSSYNEQFF.

CDR3 amino acids: CASSPSTGSYNEQFF. CDR3 bases: TGTGCCAGCAGCCCGTCGACAGGGTCCTACAATGAGCAGTTCTTC. The rearrangement links TRBV3-1 (or the pseudogene TRBV3-2) to TRBJ2-1; 7 bases fit TRBD1. Germline lookup yields CDR1 LGHDT and CDR2 YNNKEL (reference sequence). There are 15 residues in the CDR3. V gave up 4 bases and J gave up 1 base; unmatched junction bases: 4.

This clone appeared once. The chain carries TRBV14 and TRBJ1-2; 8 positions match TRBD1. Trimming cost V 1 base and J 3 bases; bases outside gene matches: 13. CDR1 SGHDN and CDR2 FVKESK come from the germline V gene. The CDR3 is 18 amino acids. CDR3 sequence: CASSQVLDISDRDYGYTF. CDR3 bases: TGTGCCAGCAGCCAAGTTCTGGATATATCGGACAGGGACTATGGCTACACCTTC. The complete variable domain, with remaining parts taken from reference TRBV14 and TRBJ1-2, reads EAGVTQFPSHSVIEKGQTVTLRCDPISGHDNLYWYRRVMGKEIKFLLHFVKESKQDESGMPNNRFLAERTGGTYSTLKVQPAELEDSGVYFCASSQVLDISDRDYGYTFGSGTRLTVV.

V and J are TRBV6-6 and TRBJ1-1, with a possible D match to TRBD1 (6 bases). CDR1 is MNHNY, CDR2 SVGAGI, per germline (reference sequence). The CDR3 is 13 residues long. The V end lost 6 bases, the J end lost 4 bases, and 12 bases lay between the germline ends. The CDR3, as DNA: TGTGCCAGCAGAATTGAAGGGGGCACTGAAGCTTTCTTT. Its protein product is CASRIEGGTEAFF.

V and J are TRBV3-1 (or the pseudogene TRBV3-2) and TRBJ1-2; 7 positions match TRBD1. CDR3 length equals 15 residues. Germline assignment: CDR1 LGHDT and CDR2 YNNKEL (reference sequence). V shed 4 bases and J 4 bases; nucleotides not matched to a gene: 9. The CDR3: CASSPRDSLGYGYTF. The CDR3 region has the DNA TGTGCCAGCAGCCCCCGGGACAGCCTGGGCTATGGCTACACCTTC.

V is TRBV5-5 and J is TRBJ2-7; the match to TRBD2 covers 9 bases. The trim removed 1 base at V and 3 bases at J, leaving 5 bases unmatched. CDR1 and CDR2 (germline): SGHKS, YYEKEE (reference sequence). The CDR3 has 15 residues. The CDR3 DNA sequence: TGTGCCAGCAGCTTGCTGGTAGCGGGGGACTACGAGCAGTACTTC. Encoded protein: CASSLLVAGDYEQYF.

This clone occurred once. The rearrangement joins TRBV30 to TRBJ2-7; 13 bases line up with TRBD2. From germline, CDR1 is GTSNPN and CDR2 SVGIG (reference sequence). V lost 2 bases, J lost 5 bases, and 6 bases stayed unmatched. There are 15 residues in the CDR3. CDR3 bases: TGTGCCTGGAGTCTCGGACTAGCGGGAGACAACGAGCAGTACTTC. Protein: CAWSLGLAGDNEQYF.

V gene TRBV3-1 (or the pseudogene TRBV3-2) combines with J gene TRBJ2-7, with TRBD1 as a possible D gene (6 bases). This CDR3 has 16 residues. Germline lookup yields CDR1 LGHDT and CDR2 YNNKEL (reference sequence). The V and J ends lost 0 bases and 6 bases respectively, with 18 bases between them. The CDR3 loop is CASSQDLVGRGAEQYF. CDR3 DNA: TGTGCCAGCAGCCAAGATCTGGTTGGCAGGGGAGCCGAGCAGTACTTC.

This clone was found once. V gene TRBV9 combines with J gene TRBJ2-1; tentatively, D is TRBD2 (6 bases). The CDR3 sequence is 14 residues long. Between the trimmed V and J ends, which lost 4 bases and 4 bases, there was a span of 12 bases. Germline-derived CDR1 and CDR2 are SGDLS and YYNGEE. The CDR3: CASSPRDSYNEQFF. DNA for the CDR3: TGTGCCAGCAGCCCCCGGGACTCATACAATGAGCAGTTCTTC.

CDR3 bases: TGCGCCAGCAGTCAAGGGACTAGCACAGATACGCAGTATTTT. It codes for CASSQGTSTDTQYF. The chain couples TRBV5-1 to TRBJ2-3, with D tentatively TRBD2 (6 bases). CDR3 size: 14 residues. With 5 bases removed from V and 0 bases from J, the gap between germline ends came to 10 bases. Germline V lookup: CDR1 SGHRS, CDR2 YFSETQ.

CDR3 bases: TGTGCCATCGGAGCGAACACTAATACGGGAGATACGCAGTATTTT. It codes for CAIGANTNTGDTQYF. This chain links TRBV10-3 with TRBJ2-3; D is undetermined. V lost 8 bases to trimming and J lost 5 bases, with 20 bases between them. In germline, CDR1 is ENHRY, CDR2 SYGVKD. The CDR3 sequence is 15 residues long.

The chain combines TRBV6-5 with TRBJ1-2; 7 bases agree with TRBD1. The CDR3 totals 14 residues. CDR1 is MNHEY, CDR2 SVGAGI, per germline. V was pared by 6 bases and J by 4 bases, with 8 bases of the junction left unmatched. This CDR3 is CASRRQGSFYGYTF. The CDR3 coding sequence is TGTGCCAGCAGGCGACAGGGATCGTTCTATGGCTACACCTTC.

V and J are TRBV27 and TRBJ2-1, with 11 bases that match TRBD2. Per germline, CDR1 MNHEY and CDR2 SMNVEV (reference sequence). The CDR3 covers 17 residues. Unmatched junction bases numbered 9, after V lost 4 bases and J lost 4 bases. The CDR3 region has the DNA TGTGCCAGCAGTTCTCATACCGGGACTAGCGGTTACAATGAGCAGTTCTTC. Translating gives CASSSHTGTSGYNEQFF.

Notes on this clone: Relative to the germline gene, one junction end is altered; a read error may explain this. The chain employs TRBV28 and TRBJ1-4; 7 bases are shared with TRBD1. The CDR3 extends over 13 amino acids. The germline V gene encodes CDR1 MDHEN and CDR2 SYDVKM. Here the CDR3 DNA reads TGTGCCAGCAGTGGCTCCTACAGGGGCCCCCAGATTTTT. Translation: CASSGSYRGPQIF.

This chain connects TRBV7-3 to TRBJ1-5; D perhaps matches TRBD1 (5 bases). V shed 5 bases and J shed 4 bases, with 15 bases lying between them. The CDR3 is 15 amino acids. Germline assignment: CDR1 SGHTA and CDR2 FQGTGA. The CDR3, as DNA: TGTGCCAGCAGCCTGGACGGGGGAAGGAATCAGCCCCAGCATTTT. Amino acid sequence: CASSLDGGRNQPQHF.

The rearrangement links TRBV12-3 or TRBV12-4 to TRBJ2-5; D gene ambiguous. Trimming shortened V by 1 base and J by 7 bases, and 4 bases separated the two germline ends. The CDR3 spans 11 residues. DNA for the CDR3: TGTGCCAGCAGTTTAGGAGCGACCCAGTACTTC. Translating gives CASSLGATQYF.